This is a list of T cell receptor beta chains from one sample in a study of T cell responses to AZD1222 COVID-19 vaccine. Sequenced by immunoSEQ multiplex PCR; TCRdb stores in-frame clones only, minus some. Of more than 75,000 clones listed, roughly 89% are singletons. This specimen was peripheral blood, taken on day 0 of AZD1222 vaccination. These receptor sequences come from an adult in good health. CDR3s include the opening cysteine and the closing phenylalanine or tryptophan. D genes are given only for firm matches. The size entry is marked missing in some rows and otherwise reads once, few, many or a size class.

v_gene	abundance	j_gene	d_gene	CDR3aa	CDR3nt
TRBV5-1	once	TRBJ2-7	-	CASRGTASSYEQYF	TGCGCCAGCAGAGGTACGGCAAGCTCCTACGAGCAGTACTTC
TRBV6-2/TRBV6-3	-	TRBJ1-5	-	CASSQRGAGSNQPQHF	TGTGCCAGCAGCCAGAGGGGGGCAGGGAGCAATCAGCCCCAGCATTTT
TRBV10-3	-	TRBJ2-1	TRBD2	CAISDPPGLAGSYNEQFF	TGTGCCATCAGTGATCCCCCGGGACTAGCGGGATCTTACAATGAGCAGTTCTTC
TRBV7-9	-	TRBJ2-7	TRBD1	CASSFGQGMNEQYF	TGTGCCAGCAGCTTCGGACAGGGCATGAACGAGCAGTACTTC
TRBV4-3	-	TRBJ1-4	-	CASSQGPPGLNEKLFF	TGCGCCAGCAGCCAAGGCCCCCCAGGGCTTAATGAAAAACTGTTTTTT
TRBV7-9	-	TRBJ2-1	-	CASSSPAGPWGEQFF	TGTGCCAGCAGCTCGCCCGCCGGGCCCTGGGGTGAGCAGTTCTTC
TRBV7-9	-	TRBJ1-5	-	CASSLGPSGDQPQHF	TGTGCCAGCAGCTTAGGGCCATCCGGGGATCAGCCCCAGCATTTT
TRBV2	-	TRBJ2-7	-	CASSEDRDLLSYEQYF	TGTGCCAGCAGTGAAGACAGAGATCTATTATCCTACGAGCAGTACTTC
TRBV28	-	TRBJ1-3	-	CASSLASRPDTIYF	TGTGCCAGCAGTTTAGCGAGCCGGCCGGACACCATATATTTT
TRBV11-3	once	TRBJ2-1	TRBD2	CASSLGGAGGNEQFF	TGTGCCAGCAGCTTAGGTGGAGCGGGAGGTAATGAGCAGTTCTTC
TRBV4-2	-	TRBJ2-7	TRBD2	CASSQDSPTSGMGYEQYF	TGTGCCAGCAGCCAAGATTCCCCTACTAGCGGGATGGGATACGAGCAGTACTTC
TRBV20-1	-	TRBJ2-1	-	CSALPHNEQFF	TGCAGTGCCCTCCCCCACAATGAGCAGTTCTTC
TRBV7-9	-	TRBJ1-4	-	CASSRASNEKLFF	TGTGCCAGCAGCCGGGCATCCAATGAAAAACTGTTTTTT
TRBV19	-	TRBJ2-1	TRBD2	CASSPSLAGEPNEQFF	TGTGCCAGTAGCCCGAGCCTAGCGGGAGAGCCCAATGAGCAGTTCTTC
TRBV4-1	once	TRBJ1-5	-	CASSPWGSNQPQHF	TGCGCCAGCAGCCCTTGGGGGTCCAATCAGCCCCAGCATTTT
TRBV4-2	-	TRBJ1-5	-	CASSQGQENQPQHF	TGTGCCAGCAGCCAAGGACAGGAAAATCAGCCCCAGCATTTT
TRBV6-6	-	TRBJ1-2	-	CASGDRTETYGYTF	TGTGCCAGCGGAGATCGGACAGAAACCTATGGCTACACCTTC
TRBV28	-	TRBJ1-6	-	CASSSLDGSYNSPLHF	TGTGCCAGCAGTTCCCTGGACGGATCCTATAATTCACCCCTCCACTTT
TRBV5-1	-	TRBJ1-4	-	CASSLVVGATNEKLFF	TGCGCCAGCAGCTTGGTCGTGGGTGCAACTAATGAAAAACTGTTTTTT
TRBV3-1/TRBV3-2	-	TRBJ2-5	-	CASSQGWETQYF	TGTGCCAGCAGCCAAGGATGGGAGACCCAGTACTTC
TRBV5-1	-	TRBJ1-2	-	CASSFNTDGSGYTF	TGCGCCAGCAGCTTCAATACGGACGGGAGCGGCTACACCTTC
TRBV9	-	TRBJ1-4	-	CASSVGTATNEKLFF	TGTGCCAGCAGCGTCGGGACGGCAACTAATGAAAAACTGTTTTTT
TRBV19	-	TRBJ1-2	-	CASSIAGSNYGYTF	TGTGCCAGTAGTATTGCGGGATCGAACTATGGCTACACCTTC
TRBV9	-	TRBJ1-3	-	CASSPRIMGGFGSGNTIYF	TGTGCCAGCAGCCCCAGGATAATGGGGGGCTTCGGCTCTGGAAACACCATATATTTT
TRBV28	-	TRBJ2-7	-	CASSLPGTPEVEQYF	TGTGCCAGCAGTCTCCCGGGGACACCTGAGGTAGAGCAGTACTTC
TRBV5-1	-	TRBJ1-3	TRBD1	CASSLGPGTEGNTIYF	TGCGCCAGCAGCCTTGGACCCGGGACAGAAGGAAACACCATATATTTT
TRBV10-2	few	TRBJ2-1	-	CASSSPMGNEQFF	TGCGCCAGCAGTAGCCCAATGGGAAATGAGCAGTTCTTC
TRBV28	-	TRBJ2-7	-	CASTPPKGGEQYF	TGTGCCAGCACTCCCCCCAAGGGTGGCGAGCAGTACTTC
TRBV12-3/TRBV12-4	-	TRBJ2-3	-	CASSFLADTQYF	TGTGCCAGCAGTTTCCTAGCAGATACGCAGTATTTT
TRBV6-5	-	TRBJ2-7	TRBD1	CASSYLGTGAYEQYF	TGTGCCAGCAGTTACTTAGGGACAGGAGCCTACGAGCAGTACTTC
TRBV2	-	TRBJ1-4	-	CASSFGGLGATNEKLFF	TGTGCCAGCAGTTTCGGGGGGCTCGGTGCAACTAATGAAAAACTGTTTTTT
TRBV3-1/TRBV3-2	-	TRBJ1-1	-	CASSLISSGTEAFF	TGTGCCAGCAGCCTAATTAGCTCGGGCACTGAAGCTTTCTTT
TRBV28	once	TRBJ2-5	TRBD1	CASSLGPAGGVKETQYF	TGTGCCAGCAGTTTAGGGCCTGCAGGGGGTGTGAAAGAGACCCAGTACTTC
TRBV6-5	-	TRBJ1-2	-	CASRAPGSANYGYTF	TGTGCCAGCAGAGCCCCGGGATCAGCTAACTATGGCTACACCTTC
TRBV7-9	-	TRBJ2-3	-	CASSPPGEASTDTQYF	TGTGCCAGCAGCCCTCCCGGGGAAGCCAGCACAGATACGCAGTATTTT
TRBV5-4	-	TRBJ2-7	-	CASSSGERRNSYEQYF	TGTGCCAGCAGCTCGGGGGAGCGGAGAAACTCCTACGAGCAGTACTTC
TRBV6-5	-	TRBJ1-2	-	CASSYSPFYGYTF	TGTGCCAGCAGTTACTCCCCATTCTATGGCTACACCTTC
TRBV9	-	TRBJ1-2	-	CASSEGPTYGYTF	TGTGCCAGCAGCGAAGGCCCCACCTATGGCTACACCTTC
TRBV15	-	TRBJ2-3	TRBD2	CATSRELATDTQYF	TGTGCCACCAGCAGAGAACTAGCGACGGATACGCAGTATTTT
TRBV6-6	-	TRBJ2-7	-	CASRHRDGWDEQYF	TGTGCCAGCAGACACCGGGACGGATGGGACGAGCAGTACTTC
TRBV7-2	-	TRBJ1-1	TRBD1	CASSQTGPNTEAFF	TGTGCCAGCAGCCAGACAGGGCCCAACACTGAAGCTTTCTTT
TRBV10-3	-	TRBJ2-3	TRBD2	CAISLAGGTNTDTQYF	TGTGCCATCAGCCTAGCGGGGGGAACCAACACAGATACGCAGTATTTT
TRBV5-5	-	TRBJ2-7	-	CASSFSFGGTSREQYF	TGTGCCAGCAGCTTTAGTTTTGGGGGGACCTCTCGGGAGCAGTACTTC
TRBV10-1	-	TRBJ2-1	TRBD2	CASSEASGGVPHNEQFF	TGCGCCAGCAGTGAGGCTAGCGGGGGAGTCCCCCACAATGAGCAGTTCTTC
TRBV29-1	-	TRBJ1-1	TRBD1	CSVGTSTGGTEAFF	TGCAGCGTTGGTACCTCAACAGGGGGAACTGAAGCTTTCTTT
TRBV6-5	-	TRBJ1-3	TRBD1	CASSYDRGDGNTIYF	TGTGCCAGCAGTTACGACAGGGGCGATGGAAACACCATATATTTT